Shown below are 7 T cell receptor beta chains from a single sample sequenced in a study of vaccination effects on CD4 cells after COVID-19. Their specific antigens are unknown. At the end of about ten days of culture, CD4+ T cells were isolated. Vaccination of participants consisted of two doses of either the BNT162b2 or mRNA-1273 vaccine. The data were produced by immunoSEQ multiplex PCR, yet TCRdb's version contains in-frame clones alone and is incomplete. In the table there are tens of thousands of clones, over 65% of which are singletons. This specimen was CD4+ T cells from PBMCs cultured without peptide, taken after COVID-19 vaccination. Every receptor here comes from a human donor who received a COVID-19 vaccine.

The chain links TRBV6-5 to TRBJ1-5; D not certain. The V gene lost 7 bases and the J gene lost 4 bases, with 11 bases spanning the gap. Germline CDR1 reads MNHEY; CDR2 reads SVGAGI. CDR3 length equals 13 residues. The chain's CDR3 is CASTDWGNQPQHF. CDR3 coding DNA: TGTGCCAGCACAGATTGGGGAAATCAGCCCCAGCATTTT.

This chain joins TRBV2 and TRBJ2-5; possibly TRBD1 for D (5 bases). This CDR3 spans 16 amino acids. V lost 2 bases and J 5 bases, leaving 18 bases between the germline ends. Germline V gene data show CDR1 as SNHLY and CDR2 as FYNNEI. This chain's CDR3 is CASSERGRAVWETQYF. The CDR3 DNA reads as TGTGCCAGCAGTGAAAGGGGCAGGGCGGTGTGGGAGACCCAGTACTTC.

The CDR3 DNA follows: TGTGCCAGACAAACAGCGGGGCAAGAGACCCAGTACTTC. Residues: CARQTAGQETQYF. The chain couples TRBV30 to TRBJ2-5; 7 bases are a match to TRBD2. Trimming took 8 bases from V and 2 from J; bases not matched to a gene: 8. The CDR3 totals 13 residues. Germline V gene lookup returns CDR1 GTSNPN and CDR2 SVGIG (reference sequence).

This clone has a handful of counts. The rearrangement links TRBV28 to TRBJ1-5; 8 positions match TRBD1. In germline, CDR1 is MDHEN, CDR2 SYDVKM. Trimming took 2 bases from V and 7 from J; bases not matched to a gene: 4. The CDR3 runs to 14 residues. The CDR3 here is CASSLDNRGQPQHF. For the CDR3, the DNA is TGTGCCAGCAGTTTAGACAACAGGGGGCAGCCCCAGCATTTT.

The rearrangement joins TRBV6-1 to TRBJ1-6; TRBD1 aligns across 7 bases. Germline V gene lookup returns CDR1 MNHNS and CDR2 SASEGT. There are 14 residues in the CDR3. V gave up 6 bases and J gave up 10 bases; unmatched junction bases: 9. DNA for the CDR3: TGTGCCAGCAGGACGACAGGGAGGGAGTCACCCCTCCACTTT. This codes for CASRTTGRESPLHF.

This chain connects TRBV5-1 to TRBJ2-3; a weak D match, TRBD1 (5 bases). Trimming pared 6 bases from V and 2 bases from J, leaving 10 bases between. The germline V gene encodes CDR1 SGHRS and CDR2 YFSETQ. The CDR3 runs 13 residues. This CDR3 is CASTLRATDTQYF. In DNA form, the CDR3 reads TGCGCCAGCACCCTCAGGGCCACAGATACGCAGTATTTT.

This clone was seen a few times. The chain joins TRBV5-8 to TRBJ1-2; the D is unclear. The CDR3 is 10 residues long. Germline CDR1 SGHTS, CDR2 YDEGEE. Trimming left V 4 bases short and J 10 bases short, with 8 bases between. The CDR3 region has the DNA TGTGCCAGCAGCCTTACAGACTACACCTTC. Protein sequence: CASSLTDYTF.